This TCR beta chain is drawn from a study of human T cells and chemical hapten exposure. Study-wide background: Skin on the upper inner arm, roughly 2 cm by roughly 2 cm in size, was sensitized with 2% DPC. Per-sample TCR yields varied mainly from small pooled library volume differences. Notes on the study in general: While controls formed fewer of them, expanded TCRs formed significantly more large CDR3 similarity clusters. Once DPC sensitization occurred, TCRs above 1 in 1000 frequency showed no change.

Time point reported: patch test 3, about 24 weeks after DPC sensitization. The treatment: therapeutic diphenylcyclopropenone sensitization with weekly scalp DPC. On this clonotype: Its matching antigen is unknown.

MiXCR was run by TCRdb on the RACE reads, yielding one entry per CDR3 protein. The repertoire consists of about 97,000 distinct CDR3 sequences, with 25% to 35% occurring once and the leading ten covering about a tenth. This CDR3 region has 14 residues. Trimming stripped 6 bases from V and 4 bases from J, with 15 bases between. Germline V gene sequence: CDR1 MNHNY, CDR2 SVGAGI (reference sequence). The specimen was whole blood, collected in connection with sensitization to the hapten diphenylcyclopropenone (DPC). The J gene is TRBJ1-2, the V gene TRBV6-6; no clear D. The origin of this receptor is a middle-aged man with alopecia areata. Some clones in this sample may be carry-over from other donors' samples. CDR3 coding DNA: TGTGCCAGCAGCCCCGACGTAGCAGCCTATGGCTACACCTTC. Its protein is CASSPDVAAYGYTF.